Below, 29 T cell receptor beta chains from the same sample are listed, as sequenced in a study of blood T cell repertoires in COVID-19. TCRdb's copy holds only in-frame clones and misses some; the assay was immunoSEQ multiplex PCR. Among roughly 50,000 clones listed, 65% to 90% were seen once. The sequencing input was peripheral blood. The receptor source for this set is an elderly woman with COVID-19, enrolled during active disease.

The chain employs TRBV7-8 and TRBJ1-5; perhaps TRBD1 as D (5 bases). Trimming removed 4 bases at V and 6 bases at J, with 10 bases between. Germline loops: CDR1 SGHVS, CDR2 FQNEAQ. The CDR3 totals 13 residues. CDR3 nucleotide sequence: TGTGCCAGCAGCTCTACCACAGGTCAGCCCCAGCATTTT. Encoded protein: CASSSTTGQPQHF.

The chain joins TRBV18 to TRBJ2-7; the D gene is possibly TRBD1 (5 bases). Germline assignment: CDR1 KGHSH and CDR2 LQKENI. The CDR3 covers 17 residues. The V gene lost 3 bases and the J gene lost 0 bases, with 18 bases spanning the gap. The CDR3 here is CASSPLRWGGSSYEQYF. As DNA, the CDR3 is TGTGCCAGCTCACCCCTGCGTTGGGGCGGAAGCTCCTACGAGCAGTACTTC.

This chain joins TRBV7-9 and TRBJ2-7; perhaps TRBD2 as D (5 bases). This CDR3 has 14 residues. CDR1 SEHNR and CDR2 FQNEAQ come from the germline V gene (reference sequence). V dropped 1 base and J dropped 2 bases, with 9 bases sitting between them. The CDR3 nucleotides read TGTGCCAGCAGCTTAGGCCTAGCACCCTACGAGCAGTACTTC. Encoded protein: CASSLGLAPYEQYF.

The chain carries TRBV27 and TRBJ1-1; 10 nucleotides agree with TRBD1. Germline V CDR1 and CDR2: MNHEY, SMNVEV (reference sequence). The CDR3 loop spans 15 amino acids. J lost 0 bases, V lost 7 bases, and 5 bases had no gene match. The CDR3 protein is CASTRQGALNTEAFF. CDR3 nucleotides: TGTGCCAGCACCCGACAGGGGGCCTTGAACACTGAAGCTTTCTTT.

As regards this clone: Sequence at one end of the junction differs from germline and may be a read error. V gene TRBV28 combines with J gene TRBJ1-1; TRBD1 matches 12 bases. CDR3 length equals 15 residues. Per germline, CDR1 MDHEN and CDR2 SYDVKM. The CDR3: CVSIRHPGQGAVAFF. The CDR3, as DNA: TGTGTCAGCATACGACATCCGGGACAGGGGGCGGTAGCTTTCTTT.

V gene TRBV6-5 combines with J gene TRBJ1-2; 9 bases match TRBD1. The CDR3 is made up of 14 amino acids. Looked up from germline, CDR1 is MNHEY and CDR2 is SVGAGI. Trimming removed 2 bases from V and 8 bases from J; junction bases left unmatched: 6. The chain's CDR3 is CASSYGGTGGGYTF. CDR3 DNA sequence: TGTGCCAGCAGTTACGGTGGTACAGGGGGCGGCTACACCTTC.

V gene TRBV9 combines with J gene TRBJ1-1; possibly TRBD1 for D (5 bases). The germline V gene encodes CDR1 SGDLS and CDR2 YYNGEE. Trimming cost V 6 bases and J 4 bases, with 19 bases left between them. The CDR3 consists of 15 residues. CDR3 nucleotides: TGTGCCAGCACGCCGGAAAATACAGGAACCACTGAAGCTTTCTTT. It codes for CASTPENTGTTEAFF.

The chain links TRBV11-2 to TRBJ2-1; TRBD2 aligns across 7 bases. CDR1 and CDR2 (germline): SGHAT, FQNNGV. CDR3 length: 16 residues. V lost 1 base and J lost 3; bases outside the gene matches: 6. The CDR3: CASSLGPQRGYNEQFF. CDR3 nucleotides: TGTGCCAGCAGCTTAGGACCTCAGCGGGGCTACAATGAGCAGTTCTTC.

The chain uses TRBV19 and TRBJ1-4; the D is unclear. Per germline, CDR1 LNHDA and CDR2 SQIVND (reference sequence). The CDR3 is made up of 13 amino acids. V lost 4 bases and J 8 bases, leaving 11 bases between the germline ends. CDR3 in amino acids: CASSTSRGEKLFF. The CDR3 nucleotides read TGTGCCAGTAGTACATCTCGAGGGGAAAAACTGTTTTTT.

This sequence joins TRBV9 and TRBJ1-2; 8 bases fit TRBD1. The germline V gene encodes CDR1 SGDLS and CDR2 YYNGEE. The CDR3 consists of 15 residues. V shed 3 bases and J 4 bases; nucleotides not matched to a gene: 8. CDR3 in DNA: TGTGCCAGCAGCGCCGGACAGGGTGGGAGCTATGGCTACACCTTC. It encodes CASSAGQGGSYGYTF.

The CDR3 coding sequence is TGTGCCAGCAGTATTGATCGGGGTGAGCAGCCCCAGCATTTT. It translates to CASSIDRGEQPQHF. This chain uses TRBV2 with TRBJ1-5, with D hard to call. Trimming removed 5 bases from V and 7 bases from J, with 15 bases in between. CDR1 and CDR2 (germline): SNHLY, FYNNEI. The CDR3 runs to 14 residues.

The chain uses TRBV12-3 or TRBV12-4 and TRBJ1-5, with a possible D match to TRBD1 (6 bases). The CDR3 has 13 amino acids. V was pared by 3 bases and J by 6 bases, with 9 bases between. CDR3 bases: TGTGCCAGCAGTTTGGGGGGGGCTCAGCCCCAGCATTTT. It encodes CASSLGGAQPQHF.

The chain recombines TRBV12-3 or TRBV12-4 with TRBJ1-1; D possibly corresponds to TRBD1 (5 bases). The CDR3 spans 12 residues. Trimming stripped 4 bases from V and 10 bases from J, with 13 bases between. CDR3 residues: CASSSGFRGAFF. DNA of the CDR3: TGTGCCAGCAGTTCAGGGTTTAGGGGAGCTTTCTTT.

The V and J genes are TRBV4-2 and TRBJ1-2; 9 bases line up with TRBD1. The CDR3 runs 17 residues. In germline, CDR1 is LGHNA, CDR2 YNFKEQ. V lost 0 bases, J lost 2 bases, and 7 bases stayed unmatched. CDR3 amino acids: CASSQDATGTGNYGYTF. For the CDR3, the DNA is TGTGCCAGCAGCCAAGATGCGACCGGGACAGGGAACTATGGCTACACCTTC.

The gene calls are TRBV9 and TRBJ1-1; 7 bases map to TRBD1. The CDR3 sequence is 16 residues long. Germline CDR1 SGDLS, CDR2 YYNGEE. Trimming took 4 bases from V and 6 from J; bases not matched to a gene: 15. CDR3 in amino acids: CASSPGGWVRPPEAFF. DNA for the CDR3: TGTGCCAGCAGCCCAGGGGGGTGGGTGAGGCCCCCTGAAGCTTTCTTT. Using reference TRBV9 and TRBJ1-1 for the parts outside the CDR3, the full variable domain is DSGVTQTPKHLITATGQRVTLRCSPRSGDLSVYWYQQSLDQGLQFLIQYYNGEERAKGNILERFSAQQFPDLHSELNLSSLELGDSALYFCASSPGGWVRPPEAFFGQGTRLTVV.

This clone has just one count. The rearrangement links TRBV2 to TRBJ1-2; D perhaps matches TRBD1 (6 bases). This CDR3 is built from 13 residues. Deletions cut 7 bases from V and 1 base from J, with 10 bases between. CDR1 and CDR2 (germline): SNHLY, FYNNEI. CDR3 DNA sequence: TGTGCCAGCAACAGGGACGGTAACTATGGCTACACCTTC. This sequence encodes CASNRDGNYGYTF.

The chain links TRBV5-1 to TRBJ1-1; a weak D match, TRBD1 (5 bases). Germline V gene data show CDR1 as SGHRS and CDR2 as YFSETQ. V lost 4 bases and J lost 4, with 14 bases in between. This CDR3 region has 14 residues. CDR3 coding DNA: TGCGCCAGCAGCCGATTCAGGGTTGGCACTGAAGCTTTCTTT. This translates into CASSRFRVGTEAFF.

This chain joins TRBV5-1 and TRBJ2-3; TRBD2 is a possible D gene (7 bases). Trimming stripped 2 bases from V and 1 base from J, with 14 bases between. CDR1 and CDR2 from the germline V gene are SGHRS and YFSETQ. The length of the CDR3 is 16 residues. The CDR3 nucleotides read TGCGCCAGCAGCTTCGGGGGGCATTGGGGCACAGATACGCAGTATTTT. The encoded protein is CASSFGGHWGTDTQYF.

The J gene is TRBJ1-5, the V gene TRBV18; 7 nucleotides line up with TRBD1. The germline gives CDR1 KGHSH, CDR2 LQKENI. CDR3 length: 14 residues. V gave up 6 bases and J gave up 6 bases; unmatched junction bases: 8. The CDR3 coding sequence is TGTGCCAGCTCGCGAGACAGGGTCTTTCAGCCCCAGCATTTT. Its translation is CASSRDRVFQPQHF.

V usage is TRBV5-1 and J usage is TRBJ2-7; TRBD1 agrees at 11 bases. Germline CDR1 and CDR2: SGHRS and YFSETQ. The V gene end was trimmed by 3 bases and the J gene end by 4 bases; junction bases not matched to a gene: 3. This CDR3 is built from 14 residues. The DNA of the CDR3 is TGCGCCAGCAGCTCGGGACAGGGGGAGTACGAGCAGTACTTC. It specifies CASSSGQGEYEQYF.

The chain is built from TRBV27 and TRBJ2-3; 12 bases are shared with TRBD2. The CDR3 runs 19 residues. Germline assignment: CDR1 MNHEY and CDR2 SMNVEV (reference sequence). V lost 4 bases to trimming and J lost 5 bases; unmatched junction nucleotides: 16. The CDR3 coding sequence is TGTGCCAGCAGTTCGAGGTTTGCTAGCGGGAGGGGACTCAAAGATACGCAGTATTTT. Its translation: CASSSRFASGRGLKDTQYF.

The genes are TRBV11-2 and TRBJ1-2; TRBD1 is a possible D gene (6 bases). This CDR3 has 13 residues. With 1 base removed from V and 6 bases from J, the gap between germline ends came to 9 bases. The V gene's germline CDR1 is SGHAT and CDR2 FQNNGV. CDR3 loop: CASSLARTDGYTF. DNA for the CDR3: TGTGCCAGCAGCTTAGCCCGGACAGATGGCTACACCTTC.

The V call is TRBV5-1, the J call TRBJ1-1; no clear D gene. V dropped 4 bases and J dropped 2 bases, with 18 bases sitting between them. CDR1 and CDR2 (germline): SGHRS, YFSETQ. CDR3 length: 16 residues. The CDR3 loop is CASSTDGSLLNTEAFF. For the CDR3, the DNA is TGCGCCAGCAGCACCGATGGGAGTCTACTCAACACTGAAGCTTTCTTT. Complete variable domain (other parts from reference TRBV5-1 and TRBJ1-1): KAGVTQTPRYLIKTRGQQVTLSCSPISGHRSVSWYQQTPGQGLQFLFEYFSETQRNKGNFPGRFSGRQFSNSRSEMNVSTLELGDSALYLCASSTDGSLLNTEAFFGQGTRLTVV.

The chain couples TRBV5-4 to TRBJ2-1; 7 bases match TRBD2. V trimming: 3 bases; J trimming: 3 bases; junction bases outside the gene matches: 6. CDR1 is SGHNT, CDR2 YYREEE, per germline (reference sequence). The CDR3 length is 15 residues. The CDR3 reads CASSWGGEVYNEQFF. Here the CDR3 DNA reads TGTGCCAGCAGCTGGGGGGGAGAGGTCTACAATGAGCAGTTCTTC.

CDR3 residues: CASSYRVNQPQHF. The CDR3 coding sequence is TGTGCCAGCAGCTACAGGGTCAATCAGCCCCAGCATTTT. The rearrangement links TRBV11-2 to TRBJ1-5; maybe TRBD1 (6 bases). Trimming removed 4 bases at V and 3 bases at J, with 7 bases between. The germline gives CDR1 SGHAT, CDR2 FQNNGV. CDR3 length equals 13 residues.

This clone was counted a single time. The J gene is TRBJ2-3, the V gene TRBV7-9; D is possibly TRBD2 (6 bases). The CDR3 covers 17 residues. Germline V CDR1 and CDR2: SEHNR, FQNEAQ (reference sequence). Trimming left V 1 base short and J 2 bases short, with 16 bases between. The CDR3 region has the DNA TGTGCCAGCAGCTTAGACGCCTCGGGACTCACCACAGATACGCAGTATTTT. Translating gives CASSLDASGLTTDTQYF.

This clone was picked up a small number of times. V is TRBV24-1 and J is TRBJ1-2; perhaps TRBD1 as D (5 bases). The CDR3 sequence is 16 residues long. Trimming stripped 5 bases from V and 0 bases from J, with 15 bases between. The germline CDR1 and CDR2 sequences are KGHDR and SFDVKD. The CDR3 nucleotides are TGTGCCACCAGTGGCGGCCGGGGGTTCCCTAACTATGGCTACACCTTC. This sequence encodes CATSGGRGFPNYGYTF.

V and J are TRBV7-8 and TRBJ1-4, with D possibly being TRBD1 (5 bases). Trimming shortened V by 6 bases and J by 6 bases, and 17 bases separated the two germline ends. Germline V gene lookup returns CDR1 SGHVS and CDR2 FQNEAQ. The CDR3 contains 15 residues. The CDR3 here is CASSPKIDSYEKLFF. The DNA for the CDR3 is TGTGCCAGCAGTCCTAAAATAGACAGTTATGAAAAACTGTTTTTT.

The V and J genes are TRBV4-1 and TRBJ2-7; D remains ambiguous. V was shortened by 3 bases and J by 3 bases, with 12 bases between the two germline ends. This CDR3 spans 14 amino acids. Germline lookup yields CDR1 MGHRA and CDR2 YSYEKL. The CDR3 sequence: CASSQTIDRYEQYF. DNA of the CDR3: TGCGCCAGCAGCCAGACAATCGACCGCTACGAGCAGTACTTC.